A single sample is the source of the 4 T cell receptor beta chains below, sequenced in a study of T cells in Graves' hyperthyroidism and ophthalmopathy. RNA transcripts yielded amplified TCR beta CDR3 regions. First-round RT-PCR of the TCR CDR3 relied on the HTBI primer set. A single record per CDR3 protein comes from TCRdb applying MiXCR to the multiplex PCR reads. Found here are roughly 380,000 distinct CDR3 sequences, approximately 14% of them singletons; the top ten hold roughly 9.6%. Sequenced material: blood. Receptors were obtained from a woman in her fifties or sixties with Graves' hyperthyroidism.

There are many counts of this clonotype. The chain combines TRBV20-1 with TRBJ2-1, with 8 bases aligning to TRBD2. V was pared by 0 bases and J by 9 bases, with 16 bases of the junction left unmatched. Germline V gene lookup returns CDR1 DFQATT and CDR2 SNEGSKA (reference sequence). This CDR3 has 17 residues. CDR3 in DNA: TGCAGTGCTAGAGATCCGCGTGTGGCTAGCGGGTTCGGTGAGCAGTTCTTC. Amino acid sequence: CSARDPRVASGFGEQFF.

As regards this clonotype: Germline is not matched at one junction end, which may reflect a read error. V and J are TRBV2 and TRBJ2-7; the D gene is possibly TRBD2 (7 bases). The CDR3 loop spans 13 amino acids. Germline assignment: CDR1 SNHLY and CDR2 FYNNEI. The chain's CDR3 is CASSEHREGEQHF. CDR3 nucleotides: TGTGCCAGCAGTGAACACAGGGAGGGCGAGCAGCACTTC.

The V gene is TRBV4-1, the J gene TRBJ2-1, with D unclear. From germline, CDR1 is MGHRA and CDR2 YSYEKL. This CDR3 is 13 amino acids long. Trimming cost V 1 base and J 7 bases, with 8 bases left between them. The CDR3 region has the DNA TGCGCCAGCAGCCAAGGACGGTTTAATGAGCAGTTCTTC. Amino acids: CASSQGRFNEQFF.

This clonotype has only a few counts. The chain uses TRBV3-1 and TRBJ1-4; no firm D call. V was pared by 0 bases and J by 10 bases, with 12 bases between. Germline V gene sequence: CDR1 LGHDT, CDR2 YNNKEL (reference sequence). The CDR3 extends over 14 amino acids. The CDR3 coding sequence is TGTGCCAGCAGCCAAGAAGGAGGGATCGGAAAACTGTTTTTT. Translated: CASSQEGGIGKLFF.